The rows below give T cell receptor beta chains drawn from one sample of a study of shared clonotypes between healthy human individuals. Method: immunoSEQ multiplex PCR; TCRdb's copy keeps in-frame clones and lacks some. The sample consists of about 2 million clones, less than 95% of them appearing once. Sequencing was performed on naive CD8+ T cells sorted from blood. The receptors come from a man between 18 and 29 years old in good health. CDR3s include the opening cysteine and the closing phenylalanine or tryptophan. Fields, in order: clone size, J gene, D gene, V gene, CDR3 DNA, CDR3 protein. A D gene is named only where the DNA matches it firmly. Where a row states a size, it is once, few, many or the class of an expanded clone; other rows omit it.

size: few
J: TRBJ1-1
D: -
V: TRBV7-9
DNA: TGTGCCAGCAGCGAGGCTATGGCTTTCTTT
CDR3: CASSEAMAFF

size: once
J: TRBJ2-7
D: -
V: TRBV14
DNA: TGTGCCAGCAGCCAAGAACAGAGCTACGAGCAGTACTTC
CDR3: CASSQEQSYEQYF

size: -
J: TRBJ2-3
D: -
V: TRBV29-1
DNA: TGCAGCGTCGAGCCGGGCCAATGGGGCACAGATACGCAGTATTTT
CDR3: CSVEPGQWGTDTQYF

size: -
J: TRBJ2-7
D: TRBD2
V: TRBV4-3
DNA: TGCGCCAGCAGCCCGTCGACTAGCGGGTACGAGCAGTACTTC
CDR3: CASSPSTSGYEQYF

size: -
J: TRBJ1-4
D: -
V: TRBV20-1
DNA: TGCAGTGCTCGGGACTTTGAAAAACTGTTTTTT
CDR3: CSARDFEKLFF

size: -
J: TRBJ1-5
D: -
V: TRBV28
DNA: TGTGCCACCCTATTGGCAGGGGCAAGCAATCAGCCCCAGCATTTT
CDR3: CATLLAGASNQPQHF

size: -
J: TRBJ1-5
D: -
V: TRBV27
DNA: TGTGCCAGCAGTTGGGGAAGCAATCAGCCCCAGCATTTT
CDR3: CASSWGSNQPQHF

size: -
J: TRBJ2-1
D: -
V: TRBV10-1
DNA: TGCGCCAGCAGTGTAGGGGGGTATGAGCAGTTCTTC
CDR3: CASSVGGYEQFF

size: once
J: TRBJ2-1
D: TRBD2
V: TRBV11-2
DNA: TGTGCCAGCAGCTTAGATCCGACTAGCGGGTACAATGAGCAGTTCTTC
CDR3: CASSLDPTSGYNEQFF

size: -
J: TRBJ2-1
D: TRBD2
V: TRBV13
DNA: TGTGCCAGCAGCTCCTGGACTAGCCCACTCGCGAATGAGCAGTTCTTC
CDR3: CASSSWTSPLANEQFF

size: -
J: TRBJ2-5
D: TRBD1
V: TRBV19
DNA: TGTGCCAGCTCGGGACAGGAGAGGAGACAAGAGACCCAGTACTTC
CDR3: CASSGQERRQETQYF

size: -
J: TRBJ2-7
D: -
V: TRBV11-2
DNA: TGTGCCAGCAGCTTAGAATGGTCCCAGGGATTCTACGAGCAGTACTTC
CDR3: CASSLEWSQGFYEQYF

size: -
J: TRBJ2-7
D: TRBD1
V: TRBV5-1
DNA: TGCGCCAGCACCATGAGGACAGGGCTGGACGAGCAGTACTTC
CDR3: CASTMRTGLDEQYF

size: once
J: TRBJ2-7
D: TRBD1
V: TRBV5-6
DNA: TGTGCCAGCAGCTCCGGGACAGGATTCAACGAGCAGTACTTC
CDR3: CASSSGTGFNEQYF

size: once
J: TRBJ1-2
D: -
V: TRBV9
DNA: TGTGCCAGCAGCGTAGGCACAGACGGCTACACCTTC
CDR3: CASSVGTDGYTF

size: -
J: TRBJ1-1
D: -
V: TRBV5-6
DNA: TGTGCCAGCAGCTTAGAGGAGAACACTGAAGCTTTCTTT
CDR3: CASSLEENTEAFF

size: -
J: TRBJ1-2
D: TRBD1
V: TRBV7-9
DNA: TGTGCCAGCAGCGTAGGACAGGTTACCCAGCTAGATGGCTACACCTTC
CDR3: CASSVGQVTQLDGYTF

size: once
J: TRBJ2-1
D: TRBD1
V: TRBV7-3
DNA: TGTGCCAGCAGCCCTGGGACAGGGGTCATTGGTGAGCAGTTCTTC
CDR3: CASSPGTGVIGEQFF

size: -
J: TRBJ1-5
D: -
V: TRBV27
DNA: TGTGCCAGCAGTGTACAGGGAGACAATCAGCCCCAGCATTTT
CDR3: CASSVQGDNQPQHF

size: -
J: TRBJ2-7
D: TRBD2
V: TRBV27
DNA: TGTGCCAGCCGACTAGCGGGAGACTACGAGCAGTACTTC
CDR3: CASRLAGDYEQYF

size: -
J: TRBJ2-7
D: -
V: TRBV7-3
DNA: TGTGCCAGCAGCCCAGACAAAGCCTACGAGCAGTACTTC
CDR3: CASSPDKAYEQYF

size: -
J: TRBJ1-5
D: -
V: TRBV9
DNA: TGTGCCAGCAGCGTAGGAGCGAGTCAGCCCCAGCATTTT
CDR3: CASSVGASQPQHF

size: -
J: TRBJ2-7
D: -
V: TRBV9
DNA: TGTGCCAGCAGCGGCGGGGACGAGTCCTACGAGCAGTACTTC
CDR3: CASSGGDESYEQYF

size: -
J: TRBJ1-3
D: -
V: TRBV27
DNA: TGTGCCAGCAGCCCCCAGGGAGGAAACACCATATATTTT
CDR3: CASSPQGGNTIYF

size: -
J: TRBJ2-1
D: -
V: TRBV9
DNA: TGTGCCAGCTCGGAATTCATTTACAATGAGCAGTTCTTC
CDR3: CASSEFIYNEQFF

size: -
J: TRBJ1-6
D: -
V: TRBV7-3
DNA: TGTGCCAGCAGCTTGGGATCCCATTCACCCCTCCACTTT
CDR3: CASSLGSHSPLHF

size: once
J: TRBJ1-1
D: TRBD1
V: TRBV6-6
DNA: TGTGCCAGCAGTTACTCGTCGGGACAGGGAAACACTGAAGCTTTCTTT
CDR3: CASSYSSGQGNTEAFF

size: -
J: TRBJ2-7
D: TRBD1
V: TRBV5-1
DNA: TGCGCCAGCAGCTTAACAGGGGGGCAGTACTTC
CDR3: CASSLTGGQYF

size: once
J: TRBJ1-2
D: -
V: TRBV4-1
DNA: TGCGCCAGCAGCCAAGGACAGACTTCCCTCCCCTATGGCTACACCTTC
CDR3: CASSQGQTSLPYGYTF

size: -
J: TRBJ2-7
D: -
V: TRBV5-6
DNA: TGTGCCAGCAGCTTGTTGCCCTACGAGCAGTACTTC
CDR3: CASSLLPYEQYF

size: once
J: TRBJ2-1
D: -
V: TRBV7-6
DNA: TGTGCCAGCAGCCCCCGGGCCCCACGTGGGTTGGATGAGCAGTTCTTC
CDR3: CASSPRAPRGLDEQFF

size: -
J: TRBJ2-2
D: -
V: TRBV9
DNA: TGTGCCAGCAGCGACCCCTACACCGGGGAGCTGTTTTTT
CDR3: CASSDPYTGELFF

size: -
J: TRBJ2-3
D: -
V: TRBV27
DNA: TGTGCCAGCAGTTTAAGTGCAGATACGCAGTATTTT
CDR3: CASSLSADTQYF

size: -
J: TRBJ2-1
D: -
V: TRBV7-9
DNA: TGTGCCAGCAGCCCCGCCAGTAATAACAATGAGCAGTTCTTC
CDR3: CASSPASNNNEQFF

size: -
J: TRBJ1-6
D: -
V: TRBV5-1
DNA: TGCGCCAGCGGAATAGGGACACCTAGCTCCTATAATTCACCCCTCCACTTT
CDR3: CASGIGTPSSYNSPLHF

size: -
J: TRBJ1-5
D: -
V: TRBV6-5
DNA: TGTGCCAGCAGTCCCTCGACAGGCAATCAGCCCCAGCATTTT
CDR3: CASSPSTGNQPQHF

size: -
J: TRBJ2-7
D: -
V: TRBV30
DNA: TGTGCCTGGGCCGTCCAGGGCGAAAGCGAGCAGTACTTC
CDR3: CAWAVQGESEQYF

size: -
J: TRBJ1-2
D: -
V: TRBV28
DNA: TGTGCCAGCAGTTTTCGGGGCTCAGGCTATGGCTACACCTTC
CDR3: CASSFRGSGYGYTF

size: -
J: TRBJ2-3
D: TRBD2
V: TRBV27
DNA: TGTGCCAGCAGTCGAACCGGGACTAGTCTTGATACGCAGTATTTT
CDR3: CASSRTGTSLDTQYF

size: -
J: TRBJ1-5
D: TRBD1
V: TRBV6-5
DNA: TGTGCCAGCAGCTCAGGGGGGAGGCCCCAGCATTTT
CDR3: CASSSGGRPQHF

size: once
J: TRBJ2-1
D: TRBD2
V: TRBV7-9
DNA: TGTGCCAGCAGCTTAGCACTAGCGGGAGAGGGTGAGCAGTTCTTC
CDR3: CASSLALAGEGEQFF

size: -
J: TRBJ2-7
D: -
V: TRBV7-2
DNA: TGTGCCAGCAGCTTAATTAGCTACGAGCAGTACTTC
CDR3: CASSLISYEQYF

size: once
J: TRBJ2-7
D: TRBD2
V: TRBV2
DNA: TGTGCCAGCAGAGCAACGGGAGGTTTGGGCGAGCAGTACTTC
CDR3: CASRATGGLGEQYF

size: -
J: TRBJ2-3
D: TRBD1
V: TRBV6-5
DNA: TGTGCCAGCAGTTACGAGGGTAGGGGGCAATCAGATACGCAGTATTTT
CDR3: CASSYEGRGQSDTQYF

size: -
J: TRBJ2-5
D: -
V: TRBV15
DNA: TGTGCCACCAGCCGCGTTGAGGAGACCCAGTACTTC
CDR3: CATSRVEETQYF

size: -
J: TRBJ2-1
D: -
V: TRBV14
DNA: TGTGCCAGCAGCCAGGTGGGGGCCCATGAGCAGTTCTTC
CDR3: CASSQVGAHEQFF

size: -
J: TRBJ2-1
D: TRBD2
V: TRBV7-8
DNA: TGTGCCAGCAGCTTAACTAGCGGGGAATACAATGAGCAGTTCTTC
CDR3: CASSLTSGEYNEQFF

size: -
J: TRBJ2-7
D: -
V: TRBV10-1
DNA: TGCGCCAGCAGTGATAGCCCGGGTTTGGACGAGCAGTACTTC
CDR3: CASSDSPGLDEQYF

size: -
J: TRBJ2-7
D: -
V: TRBV4-3
DNA: TGCGCCAGCAGCCAGGCGCAGGCCTACGAGCAGTACTTC
CDR3: CASSQAQAYEQYF

size: many
J: TRBJ1-1
D: -
V: TRBV30
DNA: TGTGCCTGGGACAGGCACAACTCCGAAGCTTTCTTT
CDR3: CAWDRHNSEAFF

size: -
J: TRBJ2-7
D: TRBD2
V: TRBV13
DNA: TGTGCCAGCAGCCTAAGGACTAGCGGGACAAACTACGAGCAGTACTTC
CDR3: CASSLRTSGTNYEQYF

size: -
J: TRBJ2-1
D: TRBD2
V: TRBV4-1
DNA: TGCGCCAGCAGCCCCTGGGGGGGAGAGGGGCCCTACAATGAGCAGTTCTTC
CDR3: CASSPWGGEGPYNEQFF

size: -
J: TRBJ1-5
D: -
V: TRBV2
DNA: TGTGCCAGCAGTGAACGCGGGTACAATCAGCCCCAGCATTTT
CDR3: CASSERGYNQPQHF